These 15 T cell receptor beta chains originate from one sample sequenced in a study of blood T cell repertoires in COVID-19. TCRdb's table, derived via immunoSEQ multiplex PCR, lists solely in-frame clones and lacks some. The table shows about 270,000 clones, with about nine tenths occurring only once. Source material: peripheral blood. These TCRs come from a man aged 35-49 years who had recovered from COVID-19.

The chain recombines TRBV7-8 with TRBJ2-2, with 8 positions matching TRBD1. This CDR3 spans 15 amino acids. Germline V gives CDR1 SGHVS, CDR2 FQNEAQ. V was clipped by 1 base and J by 8 bases; unmatched bases: 6. CDR3 region: CASSLVSGGSGELFF. In DNA, the CDR3 is TGTGCCAGCAGCTTAGTCTCAGGGGGCTCTGGGGAGCTGTTTTTT. Full variable domain (rest looked up from reference TRBV7-8 and TRBJ2-2): GAGVSQSPRYKVAKRGQDVALRCDPISGHVSLFWYQQALGQGPEFLTYFQNEAQLDKSGLPSDRFFAERPEGSVSTLKIQRTQQEDSAVYLCASSLVSGGSGELFFGEGSRLTVL.

The chain has TRBV6-5 and TRBJ1-5; 8 bases line up with TRBD1. The CDR3 totals 14 residues. Germline assignment: CDR1 MNHEY and CDR2 SVGAGI. V lost 2 bases to trimming and J lost 10 bases; unmatched junction nucleotides: 7. The CDR3 coding sequence is TGTGCCAGCAGTTACCGACAGGGGATCAGCCCCCAGCATTTT. Translated: CASSYRQGISPQHF.

The CDR3 sequence is CSVPRGTGGGFTEAFF. As DNA, the CDR3 is TGCAGCGTCCCGAGGGGGACAGGGGGCGGGTTCACTGAAGCTTTCTTT. The chain employs TRBV29-1 and TRBJ1-1; 12 bases are a match to TRBD1. The J segment lost 4 bases and the V segment lost 6 bases, leaving 12 bases of the junction unmatched. This CDR3 has 16 residues. Germline assignment: CDR1 SQVTM and CDR2 ANQGSEA.

This chain uses TRBV7-2 with TRBJ2-7; tentative D call: TRBD2 (7 bases). Trimming removed 5 bases from V and 1 base from J, with 18 bases in between. The germline CDR1 and CDR2 sequences are SGHTA and FQGNSA. The CDR3 has 16 amino acids. DNA of the CDR3: TGTGCCAGCAGCCTGAGGGGGGGGCTATATTCCTACGAGCAGTACTTC. Amino acid sequence: CASSLRGGLYSYEQYF.

The rearrangement joins TRBV12-3 or TRBV12-4 to TRBJ2-3, with a weak D call TRBD1 (6 bases). With 10 bases removed from V and 6 bases from J, the gap between germline ends came to 17 bases. The CDR3 covers 13 residues. CDR3 region: CAITLRGVDTQYF. The CDR3 DNA is TGTGCCATTACCCTCAGGGGAGTTGATACGCAGTATTTT.

J is TRBJ2-1 and V is TRBV30; 8 bases are a match to TRBD2. With 2 bases clipped from V and 6 bases from J, the junction kept 9 bases outside the gene matches. This CDR3 is 15 amino acids long. The germline V gene encodes CDR1 GTSNPN and CDR2 SVGIG (reference sequence). Written as DNA, the CDR3 is TGTGCCTGGAGTCAACTAGCGGCCGGAACCAATGAGCAGTTCTTC. Translation gives CAWSQLAAGTNEQFF.

This clone has ten or more counts. The chain recombines TRBV7-2 with TRBJ2-3; 7 bases match TRBD2. With 2 bases clipped from V and 8 bases from J, the junction kept 10 bases outside the gene matches. Germline values: CDR1 SGHTA, CDR2 FQGNSA. The CDR3 is 15 amino acids. CDR3 loop: CASSLYRGGSVTQYF. CDR3 nucleotides: TGTGCCAGCAGCTTATACCGCGGGGGTAGCGTTACGCAGTATTTT.

This clone appeared a single time. The chain combines TRBV4-1 with TRBJ2-1; TRBD1 might be the D (5 bases). Looked up from germline, CDR1 is MGHRA and CDR2 is YSYEKL. Trimming left V 1 base short and J 6 bases short, with 13 bases between. The CDR3 is 15 residues long. The CDR3 here is CASSQGPGFGNEQFF. CDR3 DNA: TGCGCCAGCAGCCAAGGCCCAGGGTTCGGCAATGAGCAGTTCTTC.

The rearrangement links TRBV6-5 to TRBJ2-1, with 10 bases lining up with TRBD2. V lost 4 bases, J lost 13 bases, and 7 bases stayed unmatched. The CDR3 covers 13 residues. Looked up from germline, CDR1 is MNHEY and CDR2 is SVGAGI. This CDR3 is CASSSIAGGRQFF. CDR3 sequence (DNA): TGTGCCAGCAGTTCCATAGCGGGGGGCCGCCAGTTCTTC.

The rearrangement uses TRBV19 and TRBJ2-5; perhaps TRBD2 as D (6 bases). V dropped 7 bases and J dropped 5 bases, with 23 bases sitting between them. This CDR3 is 16 amino acids long. Germline lookup yields CDR1 LNHDA and CDR2 SQIVND (reference sequence). The CDR3 nucleotides are TGTGCCAGTAACTCCCTGACTAGTGGGAGTCGTGAGACCCAGTACTTC. This gives the protein CASNSLTSGSRETQYF.

The chain joins TRBV7-2 to TRBJ2-7, with a weak D call TRBD2 (5 bases). Per the germline V gene, CDR1 is SGHTA and CDR2 is FQGNSA. The V end lost 5 bases, the J end lost 1 base, and 18 bases lay between the germline ends. CDR3 length: 16 amino acids. The CDR3 sequence is CASSRIRGRRSYEQYF. The CDR3, as DNA: TGTGCCAGCAGCCGCATTCGAGGAAGGAGGTCCTACGAGCAGTACTTC.

The CDR3 DNA sequence: TGTGCCTGTAGCCTCACTGGGGCTTTCTTT. Translated, it gives CACSLTGAFF. The chain is built from TRBV30 and TRBJ1-1; D gene unclear. Trimming took 6 bases from V and 11 from J, leaving 13 bases between them. The CDR3 runs 10 residues. The germline CDR1 and CDR2 sequences are GTSNPN and SVGIG (reference sequence).

This clone was seen only once. The chain combines TRBV5-1 with TRBJ2-3, with 7 bases aligning to TRBD2. Germline values: CDR1 SGHRS, CDR2 YFSETQ. The length of the CDR3 is 16 residues. V lost 0 bases and J lost 7; bases outside the gene matches: 11. The CDR3 is CASSLAPGGSGYTQYF. Here the CDR3 DNA reads TGCGCCAGCAGCTTGGCCCCGGGAGGCTCTGGCTATACGCAGTATTTT.

The rearrangement links TRBV5-6 to TRBJ2-3; 10 nucleotides align to TRBD1. CDR1 is SGHDT and CDR2 is YYEEEE in the germline V gene. The junction had 7 bases not matched to a gene; V was cut back by 3 bases and J by 6 bases. CDR3 length: 15 residues. The CDR3 region is CASSSAGTGVDTQYF. The CDR3, as DNA: TGTGCCAGCAGCTCAGCCGGGACAGGGGTGGATACGCAGTATTTT.

This CDR3 is CASSERAGGPRTDTQYF. The CDR3, as DNA: TGTGCCAGCAGTGAACGAGCGGGGGGGCCCCGCACAGATACGCAGTATTTT. The chain recombines TRBV2 with TRBJ2-3; 10 bases align to TRBD2. Per the germline V gene, CDR1 is SNHLY and CDR2 is FYNNEI. The V and J ends lost 2 bases and 1 base, in that order; junction bases with no gene match: 6. This CDR3 contains 17 residues.